Listed here are 2 T cell receptor beta chains from one sample, sequenced in a study of cytomegalovirus exposure and HLA in healthy donors. The PCR contained 60 Vbeta and 13 Jbeta primers. TCRdb's table, derived via immunoSEQ multiplex PCR, lists solely in-frame clones and lacks some. The sample holds around 74,000 clones; 75% to 80% are singletons and the top ten take around 3%. Sequencing was performed on PBMCs. The receptors originated from a man aged 35 to 55 in good health and CMV-seronegative.

The J gene is TRBJ1-4, the V gene TRBV29-1; D unresolved. Germline V CDR1 and CDR2: SQVTM, ANQGSEA. V lost 3 bases to trimming and J lost 4 bases, with 15 bases between them. The CDR3 contains 15 residues. CDR3 coding DNA: TGCAGCGTTGAGTTCGGGTCGGCAGTTAATGAAAAACTGTTTTTT. Translation: CSVEFGSAVNEKLFF.

This chain joins TRBV4-3 and TRBJ1-5, with TRBD1 as a possible D gene (6 bases). The CDR3 is made up of 15 amino acids. Trimming removed 0 bases at V and 7 bases at J, with 13 bases between. From germline, CDR1 is LGHNA and CDR2 YSLEER. The CDR3 protein is CASSQETGSAQPQHF. The CDR3 DNA reads as TGCGCCAGCAGCCAAGAAACAGGGAGTGCGCAGCCCCAGCATTTT.